What follows are 13 T cell receptor beta chains derived from one specimen sequenced in a study of beta chain features in type 1 diabetes. TCRB transcripts that were expressed got sequenced, as all of the isolated RNA had been reverse transcribed. Generated by immunoSEQ multiplex PCR, the TCRdb table keeps only in-frame clones and is missing some. The sample records 150,000 to 190,000 clones, 7.5% to 10% being singletons. Sequencing input: central memory CD4+ T cells from blood. The receptor set was obtained from a man aged 18 to 30 in good health.

This clone was seen a handful of times. The chain links TRBV4-1 to TRBJ2-1; D is perhaps TRBD1 (7 bases). The CDR3 contains 15 residues. V was trimmed by 0 bases and J by 7 bases, leaving 13 bases between them. CDR1 MGHRA and CDR2 YSYEKL come from the germline V gene. This chain's CDR3 is CASSQDGRGDNEQFF. DNA for the CDR3: TGCGCCAGCAGCCAAGATGGCAGGGGGGATAATGAGCAGTTCTTC.

This clone was detected only a few times. The chain employs TRBV6-1 and TRBJ2-7; 9 bases fit TRBD2. The CDR3 is 15 amino acids. Germline V gene data show CDR1 as MNHNS and CDR2 as SASEGT. V was pared by 5 bases and J by 1 base, with 6 bases of the junction left unmatched. For the CDR3, the DNA is TGTGCCAGCAGTTTAATAGCGGGGGCGTCCTACGAGCAGTACTTC. Its protein product is CASSLIAGASYEQYF.

This clone was detected a few times. J is TRBJ2-5 and V is TRBV7-3; a possible D gene is TRBD1 (6 bases). V lost 5 bases and J 2 bases, leaving 9 bases between the germline ends. This CDR3 spans 13 amino acids. CDR1 is SGHTA, CDR2 FQGTGA, per germline. The chain's CDR3 is CASSPQGQETQYF. CDR3 coding DNA: TGTGCCAGCAGCCCGCAGGGGCAAGAGACCCAGTACTTC.

V and J are TRBV6-6 and TRBJ2-7; TRBD1 aligns across 8 bases. V dropped 3 bases and J dropped 5; count of bases not matched to a gene: 9. CDR1 and CDR2 from the germline V gene are MNHNY and SVGAGI (reference sequence). The CDR3 covers 15 residues. CDR3 residues: CASSYSQGAKDEQYF. CDR3 DNA: TGTGCCAGCAGTTATTCTCAGGGGGCGAAGGACGAGCAGTACTTC.

This clone came up many times. V usage is TRBV7-2 and J usage is TRBJ2-7; TRBD2 matches at 8 bases. The CDR3 has 15 residues. Trimming removed 4 bases from V and 2 bases from J; junction bases left unmatched: 7. Germline CDR1 is SGHTA and CDR2 is FQGNSA. The CDR3 nucleotides are TGTGCCAGCAGCTCCCTAGCGGGTACCCCCTACGAGCAGTACTTC. This encodes CASSSLAGTPYEQYF.

This clone was counted a few times. The chain links TRBV6-6 to TRBJ1-6, with D tentatively TRBD1 (5 bases). Germline assignment: CDR1 MNHNY and CDR2 SVGAGI (reference sequence). V was trimmed by 2 bases and J by 7 bases, leaving 15 bases between them. CDR3 length equals 16 residues. The CDR3 DNA follows: TGTGCCAGCAGTTACCGTCTGGACATGGGAAATTCACCCCTCCACTTT. Encoded protein: CASSYRLDMGNSPLHF.

This clone was seen only a few times. This chain connects TRBV4-2 to TRBJ1-4; D is uncertain. V lost 0 bases to trimming and J lost 0 bases, with 11 bases between them. This CDR3 has 17 amino acids. From germline, CDR1 is LGHNA and CDR2 YNFKEQ. CDR3 nucleotide sequence: TGTGCCAGCAGCCAAGATATGCGGTTTGCAACTAATGAAAAACTGTTTTTT. It specifies CASSQDMRFATNEKLFF.

This clone has a count of ten or more. The rearrangement uses TRBV28 and TRBJ2-5; 7 bases line up with TRBD1. The J segment lost 8 bases and the V segment lost 5 bases, leaving 11 bases of the junction unmatched. Germline V gene data show CDR1 as MDHEN and CDR2 as SYDVKM. The CDR3 extends over 14 amino acids. The CDR3 bases are TGTGCCAGCAGTATCAGGACAGGCATGGTCACCCAGTACTTC. Translation: CASSIRTGMVTQYF.

The chain has TRBV18 and TRBJ2-2; tentative D call: TRBD1 (5 bases). V dropped 5 bases and J dropped 7 bases, with 14 bases sitting between them. Germline-derived CDR1 and CDR2 are KGHSH and LQKENI. The CDR3 is made up of 14 amino acids. The CDR3 bases are TGTGCCAGCTCAACTATGGATACAGGCGGGGAGCTGTTTTTT. Translating gives CASSTMDTGGELFF.

The rearrangement uses TRBV7-8 and TRBJ2-5, with D possibly being TRBD2 (5 bases). Matching the DNA end better, TRBJ2-7 makes the J call doubtful. The CDR3 runs to 16 residues. Germline CDR1 and CDR2: SGHVS and FQNEAQ. The CDR3 DNA is TGTGCCAGCAGCTTAAGCTACCGGACGGCCGGGAACGAGCAGTACTTC. Its protein is CASSLSYRTAGNEQYF.

The chain recombines TRBV4-1 with TRBJ1-2; 7 nucleotides agree with TRBD1. The V and J ends lost 0 bases and 0 bases, in that order; junction bases with no gene match: 10. Germline CDR1 reads MGHRA; CDR2 reads YSYEKL. The CDR3 loop spans 18 amino acids. The CDR3 here is CASSQDLNRGHANYGYTF. As DNA, the CDR3 is TGCGCCAGCAGCCAAGATCTTAACAGGGGACATGCTAACTATGGCTACACCTTC.

This clone was seen at least ten times. The chain uses TRBV4-3 and TRBJ1-1; tentatively, D is TRBD1 (5 bases). The germline gives CDR1 LGHNA, CDR2 YSLEER. V dropped 3 bases and J dropped 0 bases, with 11 bases sitting between them. CDR3 length equals 15 residues. The CDR3 sequence is CASSQGQYMNTEAFF. In DNA, the CDR3 is TGCGCCAGCAGCCAGGGGCAATACATGAACACTGAAGCTTTCTTT.

The J gene is TRBJ2-7, the V gene TRBV5-1; a weak D match, TRBD1 (6 bases). Deletions cut 4 bases from V and 4 bases from J, with 21 bases between. This CDR3 region has 16 residues. Germline CDR1 is SGHRS and CDR2 is YFSETQ. CDR3 DNA: TGCGCCAGCAGCCCAAACTTCAACAGGGCCCAATACGAGCAGTACTTC. It is translated as CASSPNFNRAQYEQYF. Full variable domain (remainder filled in from reference TRBV5-1 and TRBJ2-7): KAGVTQTPRYLIKTRGQQVTLSCSPISGHRSVSWYQQTPGQGLQFLFEYFSETQRNKGNFPGRFSGRQFSNSRSEMNVSTLELGDSALYLCASSPNFNRAQYEQYFGPGTRLTVT.